This TCR beta chain appears in the sequencing data of a study of T cell repertoires in cytomegalovirus infection (dated by TCRdb to between 2019 and 2020). For context, the study as a whole: The peptide stimulations were aimed at well-studied HLA-B-restricted epitopes as well as recently identified HLA-C-restricted CMV epitopes, whose presentation resists viral immunomodulation. Because public TCR beta signatures pointed to carriage of CMV infection together with the matching HLA type, the HLA type of each donor mattered for the analysis.

Read against the paper, the sample's treatment or condition label means: in vitro stimulation with specific CMV peptide epitopes to enrich CMV-specific T cells. Broader findings and caveats from the paper: The ex vivo response was dominated by HLA-C-restricted CMV-specific TCR beta clonotypes, which also provided the single most frequent clonotype in two of eight donors. Cumulative frequency of public TCR beta family members discriminated carriers of CMV infection plus the relevant HLA type in this cohort and an independent approximately 350-donor cohort.

The CDR3, cysteine through phenylalanine, is 18 amino acids long. Left in the record is the CDR3 DNA by itself, 54 bases read in frame from the first base. CDR1 and CDR2 were assigned from the germline V gene as SGHVS and FNYEAQ. Deletion took 5 bases off V and 6 bases off J, with a span of 23 bases between the germline ends. This clonotype has ten or more counts. Its specific antigen is unknown. No base qualities exist here, and no much larger clone lies one base off it. The reads were generated on an Illumina HiSeq 1500. The public reads were quality trimmed at Q25 with fastp and then assembled into clones with MiXCR by TCRdb, keeping productive beta chains. Under each unique CDR3 protein, matching rows form one entry showing the most common genes and DNA. This sample has approximately 910,000 distinct CDR3 sequences in its table, and about 33% of those were observed once. The top ten constitute 10% to 15% of the sample.

The source material was cultured CD8+ T cells from PBMCs, sampled from culture after CMV antigen stimulation. The chain links TRBV7-6 with TRBJ1-6; perhaps TRBD1 is the D gene, with 5 bases matching. This receptor was obtained from a human donor in good health (CMV status not recorded). Some clones in this sample may be carry-over from other donors' samples. The DNA sequence is as follows: TGTGCCAGCAGCCAGAGGCGGCCCGGGGCCTACCTTAATTCACCCCTCCACTTT. Its protein product is CASSQRRPGAYLNSPLHF.